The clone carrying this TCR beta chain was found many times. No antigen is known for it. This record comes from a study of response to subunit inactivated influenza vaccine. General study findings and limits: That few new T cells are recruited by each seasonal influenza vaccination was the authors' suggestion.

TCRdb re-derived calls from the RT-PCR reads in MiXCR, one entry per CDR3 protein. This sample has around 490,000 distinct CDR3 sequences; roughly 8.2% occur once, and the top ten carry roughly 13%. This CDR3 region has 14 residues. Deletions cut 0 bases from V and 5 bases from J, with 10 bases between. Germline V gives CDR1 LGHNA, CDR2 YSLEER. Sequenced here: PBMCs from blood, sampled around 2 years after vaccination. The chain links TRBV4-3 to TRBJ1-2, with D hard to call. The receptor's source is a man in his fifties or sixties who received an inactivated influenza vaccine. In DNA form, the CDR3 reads TGCGCCAGCAGCCAAGAGAGGATGGGGTATGGCTACACCTTC. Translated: CASSQERMGYGYTF.